A selection of T cell receptor beta chains follows, all from one sample in a study of cytomegalovirus exposure and HLA in healthy donors. Using immunoSEQ multiplex PCR, the repertoire was profiled, and TCRdb retains in-frame clones only, with some absent. The sample spans approximately 150,000 clones; the ten largest clones claim 1.5% to 2%. Sequences were obtained from PBMCs. The receptors stem from a woman aged 50 to 60 in good health and CMV-seronegative. Both conserved end residues are part of each CDR3. A D gene is named only where the DNA matches it firmly.

d_gene	v_gene	j_gene	CDR3nt	CDR3aa
TRBD1	TRBV4-2	TRBJ1-5	TGTGCCAGCAGCCAAGATATGGTGGGACAGGGGAGGCCCCAGCATTTT	CASSQDMVGQGRPQHF
TRBD1	TRBV7-3	TRBJ1-1	TGTGCCAGCAGCTGGACAGGGGGCACTGAAGCTTTCTTT	CASSWTGGTEAFF
TRBD2	TRBV19	TRBJ2-5	TGTGCCAGTAGTATAGGACTAGCGGGGCAAGAGACCCAGTACTTC	CASSIGLAGQETQYF
TRBD1	TRBV18	TRBJ2-3	TGTGCCAGCTCACCGGACAGGGGGCTGACCACAGATACGCAGTATTTT	CASSPDRGLTTDTQYF
TRBD1	TRBV28	TRBJ1-2	TGTGCCAGCAGTTGGCGGGACAGGGGGCATATGAATGGCTACACCTTC	CASSWRDRGHMNGYTF
NA	TRBV7-8	TRBJ2-2	TGTGCCAGCAGCTTAGTTGCGGGGAGAGACACCGGGGAGCTGTTTTTT	CASSLVAGRDTGELFF
NA	TRBV14	TRBJ1-1	TGTGCCAGCAGCCAAGTGCGGAACACTGAAGCTTTCTTT	CASSQVRNTEAFF
NA	TRBV6-1	TRBJ1-1	TGTGCCAGCAGTGTCGAGCGGATAGTTGAAGCTTTCTTT	CASSVERIVEAFF
TRBD1	TRBV7-9	TRBJ1-2	TGTGCCAGCAGCTGGGGGACAGGGGTCGGCTACACCTTC	CASSWGTGVGYTF
TRBD1	TRBV25-1	TRBJ1-3	TGTGCCAGCAGTTCCCTGGACAGGGAAAACACCATATATTTT	CASSSLDRENTIYF
NA	TRBV5-5	TRBJ1-2	TGTGCCAGCAGTGCCTTGGACAGTTTCTATGGCTACACCTTC	CASSALDSFYGYTF
NA	TRBV11-2	TRBJ2-2	TGTGCCAGCAGTCCACGCCCGGGTCCCGATTTTAACACCGGGGAGCTGTTTTTT	CASSPRPGPDFNTGELFF
NA	TRBV9	TRBJ1-4	TGTGCCAGCAGTAAGACAGGCGCTAATGAAAAACTGTTTTTT	CASSKTGANEKLFF
NA	TRBV13	TRBJ2-7	TGTGCCAGCAGCTCCCGGTTAGCGGAAGCCGCCTACGAGCAGTACTTC	CASSSRLAEAAYEQYF
NA	TRBV30	TRBJ1-3	TGTGCCTGGAGTGCCTGGAGCTCTGGAAACACCATATATTTT	CAWSAWSSGNTIYF
NA	TRBV2	TRBJ2-5	TGTGCCAGCAGGAGGGAGTTAGAGACCCAGTACTTC	CASRRELETQYF
NA	TRBV4-2	TRBJ2-3	TGTGCCAGCAGACGGGGTGTAACCACAGATACGCAGTATTTT	CASRRGVTTDTQYF
TRBD1	TRBV2	TRBJ2-4	TGTGCCAGCAGCGGCCTAAGACAGGGGGACATTCAGTACTTC	CASSGLRQGDIQYF
NA	TRBV4-1	TRBJ1-3	TGCGCCAGCAGCCAAGGCGAGCCAGGGCGGACTGGAAACACCATATATTTT	CASSQGEPGRTGNTIYF
NA	TRBV5-6	TRBJ2-5	TGTGCCAGCAGCTCAGGCCGTCCTAGCTACAAGACCCAGTACTTC	CASSSGRPSYKTQYF
NA	TRBV27	TRBJ2-2	TGTGCCAGCAGTCCCCAGGTTGCGAACACCGGGGAGCTGTTTTTT	CASSPQVANTGELFF
NA	TRBV10-3	TRBJ2-2	TGTGCCATCAGCGAGGGAACCCTCAGGGCCACCGGGGAGCTGTTTTTT	CAISEGTLRATGELFF
NA	TRBV29-1	TRBJ2-1	TGCAGCTCCCTGTCGGGGAGGAGCTCCTACAATGAGCAGTTCTTC	CSSLSGRSSYNEQFF
NA	TRBV6-1	TRBJ1-4	TGTGCCAGCAGTGATCCCCTCCGCAGGACTGCAACTAATGAAAAACTGTTTTTT	CASSDPLRRTATNEKLFF
NA	TRBV2	TRBJ2-7	TGTGCCAGCAGTGAAATGGGGGGCTACGAGCAGTACTTC	CASSEMGGYEQYF
TRBD1	TRBV2	TRBJ1-5	TGTGCCAGCAGTATCGGACAGGGGGGCAATCAGCCCCAGCATTTT	CASSIGQGGNQPQHF
NA	TRBV6-1	TRBJ1-5	TGTGCCAGCAGTGAAGGCCCGGAGGGCAATCAGCCCCAGCATTTT	CASSEGPEGNQPQHF
TRBD1	TRBV2	TRBJ2-7	TGTGCCAGCAATCGACCGGGACAGGGATTATACGAGCAGTACTTC	CASNRPGQGLYEQYF
TRBD1	TRBV7-3	TRBJ2-6	TGTGCCAGCAGCTGGACAGGGTCCCCTGGGGCCAACGTCCTGACTTTC	CASSWTGSPGANVLTF
NA	TRBV5-1	TRBJ2-3	TGCGCCAGCAGCTTGGAGGGCAGGGGCACAGATACGCAGTATTTT	CASSLEGRGTDTQYF
TRBD2	TRBV7-3	TRBJ2-3	TGTGCCAGCGGACGACTAGCGGGGGGGACAGATACGCAGTATTTT	CASGRLAGGTDTQYF
NA	TRBV4-1	TRBJ1-2	TGCGCCAGCAGCCAAGTTGGGAGGATTAACTATGGCTACACCTTC	CASSQVGRINYGYTF
NA	TRBV2	TRBJ2-6	TGTGCCAGCAGTCCGGAGTCTGGGGCCAACGTCCTGACTTTC	CASSPESGANVLTF
TRBD2	TRBV7-9	TRBJ2-2	TGTGCCAGCAAACGGAAAGGTAGCGGGAGGAACACCGGGGAGCTGTTTTTT	CASKRKGSGRNTGELFF
NA	TRBV12-5	TRBJ2-7	TGTGCTAGTGGTTTGTTGTCAGGGTTTCACGAGCAGTACTTC	CASGLLSGFHEQYF
NA	TRBV28	TRBJ2-5	TGTGCCAGCAGTTTAACAGCAACAGAGACCCAGTACTTC	CASSLTATETQYF
TRBD1	TRBV2	TRBJ2-7	TGTGCCAGCAGTGATTTGGGACAGGCCTCCTACGAGCAGTACTTC	CASSDLGQASYEQYF
NA	TRBV6-1	TRBJ1-2	TGTGCCAGCAGTAGCACTGGACAGACTAACTATGGCTACACCTTC	CASSSTGQTNYGYTF
NA	TRBV20-1	TRBJ2-1	TGCAGTGCTAAAGGGGCCAATGAGCAGTTCTTC	CSAKGANEQFF
NA	TRBV7-9	TRBJ1-5	TGTGCCAGCAGCTTAGCAACAGGGAGCAATCAGCCCCAGCATTTT	CASSLATGSNQPQHF
NA	TRBV7-2	TRBJ1-5	TGTGCCAGCAGCTTAGGAGGGATTGGGGATCAGCCCCAGCATTTT	CASSLGGIGDQPQHF
TRBD1	TRBV2	TRBJ2-7	TGTGCCAGCAGCCCGGACAGGGAAAGCTCCTACGAGCAGTACTTC	CASSPDRESSYEQYF
NA	TRBV30	TRBJ1-2	TGTGCCTGGAGTGGAACAGGGAATGGCTACACCTTC	CAWSGTGNGYTF
TRBD1	TRBV4-1	TRBJ2-7	TGCGCCAGCAGCCAAGTACAGGGACAGGTCTACGAGCAGTACTTC	CASSQVQGQVYEQYF
NA	TRBV5-8	TRBJ1-5	TGTGCCAGCAGTCTGAATCAGCCCCAGCATTTT	CASSLNQPQHF